One T cell receptor (beta chain) is described in this entry. Its antigen is not yet known. Base qualities are not at hand, and no much larger clone is one base apart. The time point label on this specimen signifies: baseline before first vaccination. Vaccinee samples were obtained from the UK trials COV001 and COV002, which included a single-blind randomized controlled phase 2/3 trial of AZD1222 (ChAdOx1 nCoV-19) in healthy adults. For TCRbeta chain sequencing, PBMC samples from trial participants were taken at day 0 and at day 28 after the second dose. The data stem from a study of T cell responses to AZD1222 COVID-19 vaccine (dated by TCRdb to the early 2020s). The study in broad terms: AZD1222 recipients with second doses at about 4 weeks or about 12 weeks were pooled, because spike-specific TCR depth and breadth did not differ between schedules. A total of roughly 240 trial participants underwent TCR sequencing, of whom 200 to 220 received two doses of AZD1222 and some 26 received two doses of the MenACWY control vaccine. Trial participants were enrolled into age subgroups of 18-55, 56-69 and 70-plus years, which contained around 150, 28 and 57 TCR-sequenced participants, respectively.

What the study reported, not specific to this receptor: Vaccine-associated CD4 TCRs spanned the whole spike protein, with dominant responses in regions 160-218 and 743-854. The 56-69-year group was small, and its depth increase did not reach significance, likely because of low power. Participants were mostly white British, with more females than males. The authors suggested clonal diversity may have been underestimated. Only 5 to 7 AZD1222 recipients were SARS-CoV-2 seropositive at baseline, limiting conclusions about previously exposed vaccinees. Because no day 14 peak-response samples were available, the repertoires could be characterized only after the peak T cell response. After two AZD1222 doses, spike-specific TCR breadth and depth were significantly higher than at day 0 and than in MenACWY recipients. Nearly half of unique spike-specific TCRs reportedly recognized epitopes outside regions mutated in the B.1.351 and B.1.1.7 variants.

The CDR3 regions of human TCRbeta chains were analyzed by immunosequencing. Regarding the original processing steps: Repertoire TCRs were matched against a reference library of SARS-CoV-2-specific TCRs generated with the MIRA antigen-specificity platform. Breadth was defined as the fraction of unique TCRs that were SARS-CoV-2-associated. Depth was defined as the fraction of total T cells that were SARS-CoV-2-associated. Using the MIRA data, each spike-specific TCR was assigned both to the spike region to which the TCR was reactive and to a CD4 or CD8 class. Log10-transformed breadth and depth values were compared by one-way ANOVA with Sidak's multiple comparisons tests. TCRdb obtained this table from immuneACCESS and retained in-frame rearrangements with V and J assigned. These tables miss some clones; where compared with another copy, unresolved V genes account for less than half of the shortfall, and the remainder is unexplained. V and J calls and clone size follow that table, whereas D and trimming were derived from the DNA. This sample gives over 150,000 clones in total; about nine tenths of them show up just once. The ten largest clonotypes hold 2.6% of the sample.

CDR1 and CDR2 are read off the germline V gene (reference sequence) as LGHDT and YNNKEL. Inclusive of the bounding cysteine and phenylalanine, the CDR3 is 16 residues long. Here the CDR3 DNA is all that survives: 48 bases in frame from base 1. Germline trimming: 1 base from V, 1 base from J; junction bases outside gene matches: 5. Sequencing was performed on peripheral blood, taken on day 0 of AZD1222 vaccination. The chain was built from TRBV3-1 (or the pseudogene TRBV3-2) and TRBJ2-5, with 8 central nucleotides matching TRBD2. This clonotype originated in an adult in good health. At the DNA level, the sequence is TGTGCCAGCAGCCAAGGTACGGGAGGGCCCCAAGAGACCCAGTACTTC. Its protein is CASSQGTGGPQETQYF.